Given below is one T cell receptor beta chain in context. The CDR3 loop spans 15 amino acids. V dropped 5 bases and J dropped 2 bases, with 17 bases sitting between them. Germline loops: CDR1 SGHKS, CDR2 YYEKEE (reference sequence). These data belong to a study of long-term antiretroviral therapy in people with HIV. Sequencing used immunoSEQ v3.0 at survey level. Sequenced by immunoSEQ multiplex PCR; TCRdb stores in-frame clones only, minus some. The profile shows roughly 28,000 clones, nearly 97% of them singletons. The receptor was derived from a young man with HIV. This material consisted of unsorted PBMCs, taken 5.3 years after starting antiretroviral therapy. The V call is TRBV5-5, the J call TRBJ2-7; D unresolved. The DNA of the CDR3 is TGTGCCAGCAGTTCGGACCTCACCATTACCTACGAGCAGTACTTC. Translation: CASSSDLTITYEQYF.